The following is a TCR beta chain sequence with its context. Its target is unknown. Germline CDR1 and CDR2: MNHEY and SMNVEV (reference sequence). The CDR3 has 15 residues. V trimming: 8 bases; J trimming: 7 bases; junction bases outside the gene matches: 17. This entry comes from a study of beta chain features in type 1 diabetes. The entirety of the isolated RNA underwent reverse transcription, so expressed TCRB transcripts were sequenced. Sequencing used immunoSEQ multiplex PCR; TCRdb keeps in-frame clones, though not all of them. The repertoire holds a few hundred thousand clones, roughly 10% seen once, with 0.017% in the top ten. Broader study findings: Researchers report that Type 1 diabetes patients had moderately but significantly shorter TCRB CDR3s across all four CD4+ subsets. A closer apparent resemblance between naive, central memory and Treg TCRB repertoires was seen in patients than in healthy donors.

The source is a man between 25 and 39 years old with type 1 diabetes. Sequenced: naive CD4+ T cells from blood. The rearrangement joins TRBV27 to TRBJ2-7, with TRBD1 matching 7 bases. CDR3 coding DNA: TGTGCCAGCCGACGCCTCGGGACAGCCTACGATGAGCAGTACTTC. The encoded protein is CASRRLGTAYDEQYF.